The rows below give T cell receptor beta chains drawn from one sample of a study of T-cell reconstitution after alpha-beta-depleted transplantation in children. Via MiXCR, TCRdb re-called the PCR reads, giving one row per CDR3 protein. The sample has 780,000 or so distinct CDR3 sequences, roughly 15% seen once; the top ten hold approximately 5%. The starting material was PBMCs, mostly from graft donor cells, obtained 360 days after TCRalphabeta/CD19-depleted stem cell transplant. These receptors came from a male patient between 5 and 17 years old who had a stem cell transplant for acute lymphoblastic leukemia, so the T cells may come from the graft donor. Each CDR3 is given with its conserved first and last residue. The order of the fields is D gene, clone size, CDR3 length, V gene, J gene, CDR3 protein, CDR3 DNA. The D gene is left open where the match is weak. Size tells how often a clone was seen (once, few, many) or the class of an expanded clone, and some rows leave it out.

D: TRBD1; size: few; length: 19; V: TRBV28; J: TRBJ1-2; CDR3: CASSFPDRGRSNPPHGYTF; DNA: TGTGCCAGCAGTTTCCCGGACAGGGGGCGCAGTAATCCCCCTCATGGCTACACCTTC
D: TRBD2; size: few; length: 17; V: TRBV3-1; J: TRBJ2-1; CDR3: CASSQDLWASGYGEQFF; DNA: TGTGCCAGCAGCCAAGATCTTTGGGCTAGCGGGTATGGTGAGCAGTTCTTC
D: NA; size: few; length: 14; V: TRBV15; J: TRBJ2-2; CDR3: CATTLTGNTGELFF; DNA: TGTGCCACCACCTTGACAGGAAACACCGGGGAGCTGTTTTTT
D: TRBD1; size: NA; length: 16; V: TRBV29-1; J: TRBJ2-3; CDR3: CSVDRDRGGGTDTQYF; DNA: TGCAGCGTTGACCGTGACAGGGGTGGGGGCACAGATACGCAGTATTTT
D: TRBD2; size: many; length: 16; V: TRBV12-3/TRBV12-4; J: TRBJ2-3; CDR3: CASSLDGRAITDTQYF; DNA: TGTGCCAGCAGTTTGGACGGGAGGGCCATCACAGATACGCAGTATTTT
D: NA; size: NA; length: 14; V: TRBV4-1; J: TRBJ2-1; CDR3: CASSQALVFNEQFF; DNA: TGCGCCAGCAGCCAAGCCCTGGTTTTCAATGAGCAGTTCTTC
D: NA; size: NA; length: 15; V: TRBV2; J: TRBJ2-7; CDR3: CASSVGPGQTYEQYF; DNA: TGTGCCAGCAGTGTGGGCCCTGGACAGACCTACGAGCAGTACTTC
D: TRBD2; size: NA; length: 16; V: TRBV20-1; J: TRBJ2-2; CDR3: CSARPAGTSGSRELFF; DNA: TGCAGTGCTAGACCCGCCGGGACTAGCGGGAGTAGGGAGCTGTTTTTT
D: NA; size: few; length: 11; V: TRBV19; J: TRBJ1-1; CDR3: CASSGDTEAFF; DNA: TGTGCCAGTAGTGGGGACACTGAAGCTTTCTTT
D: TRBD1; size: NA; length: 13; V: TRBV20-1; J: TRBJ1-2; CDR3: CSAGGQVNYGYTF; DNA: TGCAGTGCTGGCGGACAGGTTAACTATGGCTACACCTTC
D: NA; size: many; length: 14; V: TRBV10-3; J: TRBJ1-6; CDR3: CAISAWSGESPLHF; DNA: TGTGCCATCAGTGCGTGGAGCGGAGAGTCACCCCTCCACTTT
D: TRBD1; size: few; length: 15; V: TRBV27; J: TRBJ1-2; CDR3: CASSLSPGQGVGYTF; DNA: TGTGCCAGCAGTTTAAGTCCCGGACAGGGAGTTGGCTACACCTTC
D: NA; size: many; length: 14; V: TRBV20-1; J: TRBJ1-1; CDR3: CSARDATAESEAFF; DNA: TGCAGTGCTAGAGATGCGACGGCGGAGAGTGAAGCTTTCTTT
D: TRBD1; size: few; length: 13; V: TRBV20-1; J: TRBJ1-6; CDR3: CSADRGNNSPLHF; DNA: TGCAGTGCCGACAGGGGGAATAATTCACCCCTCCACTTT
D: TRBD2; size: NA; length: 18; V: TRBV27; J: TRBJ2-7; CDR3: CASSFGLAGGRNSYEQYF; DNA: TGTGCCAGCAGTTTTGGGCTAGCGGGAGGCCGGAACTCCTACGAGCAGTACTTC